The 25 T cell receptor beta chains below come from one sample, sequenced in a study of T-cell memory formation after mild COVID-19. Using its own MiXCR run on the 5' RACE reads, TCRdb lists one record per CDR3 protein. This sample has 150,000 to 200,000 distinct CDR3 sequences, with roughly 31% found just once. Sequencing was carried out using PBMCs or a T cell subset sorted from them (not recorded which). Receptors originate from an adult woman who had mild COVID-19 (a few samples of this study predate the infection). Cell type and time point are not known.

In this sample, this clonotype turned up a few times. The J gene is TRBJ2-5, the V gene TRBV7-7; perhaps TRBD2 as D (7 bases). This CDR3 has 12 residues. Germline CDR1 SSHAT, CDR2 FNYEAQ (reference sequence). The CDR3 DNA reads TGTGCTAGCCGGGGGGCGATGGAGACCCAGTACTTC. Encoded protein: CASRGAMETQYF. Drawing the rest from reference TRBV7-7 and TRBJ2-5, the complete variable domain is GAGVSQSPRYKVTKRGQDVTLRCDPISSHATLYWYQQALGQGPEFLTYFNYEAQPDKSGLPSDRFSAERPEGSISTLTIQRTEQRDSAMYRCASRGAMETQYFGPGTRLLVL.

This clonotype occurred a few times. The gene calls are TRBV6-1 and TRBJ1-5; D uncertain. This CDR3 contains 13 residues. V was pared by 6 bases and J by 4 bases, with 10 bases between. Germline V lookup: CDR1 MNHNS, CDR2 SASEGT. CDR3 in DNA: TGTGCCAGCAGATCGGACTTAAATCAGCCCCAGCATTTT. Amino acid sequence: CASRSDLNQPQHF.

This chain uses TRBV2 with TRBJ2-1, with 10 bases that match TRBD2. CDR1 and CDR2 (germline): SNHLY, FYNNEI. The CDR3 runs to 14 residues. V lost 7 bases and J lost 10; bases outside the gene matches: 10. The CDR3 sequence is CASNGLAGVGEQFF. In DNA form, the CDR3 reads TGTGCCAGCAATGGGCTAGCGGGAGTTGGAGAGCAGTTCTTC.

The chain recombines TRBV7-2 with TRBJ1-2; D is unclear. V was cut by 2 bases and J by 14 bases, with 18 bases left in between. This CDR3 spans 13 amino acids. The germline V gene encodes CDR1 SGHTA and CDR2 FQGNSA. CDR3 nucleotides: TGTGCCAGCAGCTTATCCAGTAGGTCCGTGGTGACCTTC. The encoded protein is CASSLSSRSVVTF.

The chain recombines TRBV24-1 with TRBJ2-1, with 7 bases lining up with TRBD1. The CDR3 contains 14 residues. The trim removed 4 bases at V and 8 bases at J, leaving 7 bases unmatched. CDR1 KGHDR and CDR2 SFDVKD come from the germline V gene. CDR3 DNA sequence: TGTGCCACCAGTGACGTAACAGGGGCCGATGAGCAGTTCTTC. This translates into CATSDVTGADEQFF.

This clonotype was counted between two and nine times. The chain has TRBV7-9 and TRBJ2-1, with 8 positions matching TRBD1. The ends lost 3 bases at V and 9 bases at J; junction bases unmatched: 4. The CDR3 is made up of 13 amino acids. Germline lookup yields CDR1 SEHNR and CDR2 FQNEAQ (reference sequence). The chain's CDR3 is CASSFWTGIEQFF. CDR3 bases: TGTGCCAGCAGCTTTTGGACAGGGATTGAGCAGTTCTTC.

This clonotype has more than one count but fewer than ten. The CDR3 is CATSRGSGGRTGELFF. In nucleotides, the CDR3 is TGTGCCACCAGCAGAGGTAGCGGGGGGAGAACCGGGGAGCTGTTTTTT. This chain connects TRBV15 to TRBJ2-2, with 10 nucleotides matching TRBD2. The CDR3 is 16 residues long. Germline V gene data show CDR1 as LNHNV and CDR2 as YYDKDF (reference sequence). V lost 1 base to trimming and J lost 5 bases; unmatched junction nucleotides: 4.

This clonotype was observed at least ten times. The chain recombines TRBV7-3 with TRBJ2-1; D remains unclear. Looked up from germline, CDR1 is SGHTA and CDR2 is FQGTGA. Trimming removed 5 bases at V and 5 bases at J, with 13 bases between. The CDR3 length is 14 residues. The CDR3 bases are TGTGCCAGCAGCATACATTGGGCAGACAATGAGCAGTTCTTC. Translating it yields CASSIHWADNEQFF. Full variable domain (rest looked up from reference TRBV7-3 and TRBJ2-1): GAGVSQTPSNKVTEKGKYVELRCDPISGHTALYWYRQSLGQGPEFLIYFQGTGAADDSGLPNDRFFAVRPEGSVSTLKIQRTERGDSAVYLCASSIHWADNEQFFGPGTRLTVL.

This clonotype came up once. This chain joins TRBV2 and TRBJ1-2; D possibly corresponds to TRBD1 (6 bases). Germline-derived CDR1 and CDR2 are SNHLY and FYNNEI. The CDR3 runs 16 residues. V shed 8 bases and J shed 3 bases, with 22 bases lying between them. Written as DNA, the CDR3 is TGTGCCAGCGGGGCAGGGGATAACGGTTGGGACTATGGCTACACCTTC. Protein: CASGAGDNGWDYGYTF.

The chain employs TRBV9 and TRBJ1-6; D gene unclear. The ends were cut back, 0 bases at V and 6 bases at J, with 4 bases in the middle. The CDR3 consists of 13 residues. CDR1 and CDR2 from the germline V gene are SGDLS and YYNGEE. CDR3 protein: CASSVESNSPLHF. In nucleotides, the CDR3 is TGTGCCAGCAGCGTAGAGTCTAATTCACCCCTCCACTTT.

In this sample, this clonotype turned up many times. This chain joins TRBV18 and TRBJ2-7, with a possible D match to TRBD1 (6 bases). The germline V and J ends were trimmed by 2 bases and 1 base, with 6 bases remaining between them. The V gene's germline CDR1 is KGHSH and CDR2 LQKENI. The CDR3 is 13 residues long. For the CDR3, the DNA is TGTGCCAGCTCACCAGACAGGTCCTACGAGCAGTACTTC. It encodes CASSPDRSYEQYF.

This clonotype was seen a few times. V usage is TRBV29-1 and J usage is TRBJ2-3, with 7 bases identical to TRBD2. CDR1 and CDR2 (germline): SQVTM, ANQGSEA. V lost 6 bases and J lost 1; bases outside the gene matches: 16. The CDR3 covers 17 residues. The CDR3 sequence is CSVGGGTARTRTDTQYF. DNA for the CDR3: TGCAGCGTCGGGGGAGGGACCGCCCGGACCCGCACAGATACGCAGTATTTT.

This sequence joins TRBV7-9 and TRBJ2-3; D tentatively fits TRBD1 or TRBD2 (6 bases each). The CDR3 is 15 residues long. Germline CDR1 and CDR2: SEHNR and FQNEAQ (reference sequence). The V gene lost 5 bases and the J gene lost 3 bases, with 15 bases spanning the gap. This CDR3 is CASSRAVGGTDTQYF. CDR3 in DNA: TGTGCCAGCAGCAGGGCCGTAGGGGGGACAGATACGCAGTATTTT.

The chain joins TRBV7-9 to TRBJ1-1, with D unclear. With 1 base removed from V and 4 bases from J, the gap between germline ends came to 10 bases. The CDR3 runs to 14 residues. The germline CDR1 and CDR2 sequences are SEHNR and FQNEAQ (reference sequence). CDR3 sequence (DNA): TGTGCCAGCAGCTTAGAAGGGTTTGGCACTGAAGCTTTCTTT. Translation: CASSLEGFGTEAFF. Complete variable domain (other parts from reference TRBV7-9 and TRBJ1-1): DTGVSQNPRHKITKRGQNVTFRCDPISEHNRLYWYRQTLGQGPEFLTYFQNEAQLEKSRLLSDRFSAERPKGSFSTLEIQRTEQGDSAMYLCASSLEGFGTEAFFGQGTRLTVV.

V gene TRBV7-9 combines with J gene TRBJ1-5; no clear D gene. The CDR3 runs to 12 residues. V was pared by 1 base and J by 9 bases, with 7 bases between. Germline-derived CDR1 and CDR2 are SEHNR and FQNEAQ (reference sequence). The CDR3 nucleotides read TGTGCCAGCAGCTTAGTCGCGGGGCCCCAGCATTTT. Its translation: CASSLVAGPQHF.

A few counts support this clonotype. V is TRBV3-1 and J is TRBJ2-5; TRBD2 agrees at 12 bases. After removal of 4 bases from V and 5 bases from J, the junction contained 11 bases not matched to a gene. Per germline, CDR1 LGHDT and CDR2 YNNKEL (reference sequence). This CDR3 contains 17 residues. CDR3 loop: CASSRDGGLAGFETQYF. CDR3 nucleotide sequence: TGTGCCAGCAGCCGAGACGGAGGACTAGCGGGGTTTGAGACCCAGTACTTC.

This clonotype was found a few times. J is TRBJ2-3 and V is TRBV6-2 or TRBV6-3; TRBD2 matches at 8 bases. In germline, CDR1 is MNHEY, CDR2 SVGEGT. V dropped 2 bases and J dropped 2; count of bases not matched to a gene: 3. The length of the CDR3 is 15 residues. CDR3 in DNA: TGTGCCAGCAGTTACGACGGGAGGGCCACAGATACGCAGTATTTT. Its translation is CASSYDGRATDTQYF.

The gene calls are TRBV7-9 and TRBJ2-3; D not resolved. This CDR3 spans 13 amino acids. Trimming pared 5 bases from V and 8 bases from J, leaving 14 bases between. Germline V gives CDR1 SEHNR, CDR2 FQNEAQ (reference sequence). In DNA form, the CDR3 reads TGTGCCAGCAGCCCATCCTCTGGCGTTACGCAGTATTTT. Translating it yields CASSPSSGVTQYF. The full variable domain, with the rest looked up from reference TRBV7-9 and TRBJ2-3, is DTGVSQNPRHKITKRGQNVTFRCDPISEHNRLYWYRQTLGQGPEFLTYFQNEAQLEKSRLLSDRFSAERPKGSFSTLEIQRTEQGDSAMYLCASSPSSGVTQYFGPGTRLTVL.

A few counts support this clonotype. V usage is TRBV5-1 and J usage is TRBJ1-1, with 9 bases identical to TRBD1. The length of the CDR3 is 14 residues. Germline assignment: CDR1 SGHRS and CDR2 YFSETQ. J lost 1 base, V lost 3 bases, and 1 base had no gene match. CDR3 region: CASSSGQGNTEAFF. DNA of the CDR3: TGCGCCAGCAGCTCGGGACAGGGGAACACTGAAGCTTTCTTT.

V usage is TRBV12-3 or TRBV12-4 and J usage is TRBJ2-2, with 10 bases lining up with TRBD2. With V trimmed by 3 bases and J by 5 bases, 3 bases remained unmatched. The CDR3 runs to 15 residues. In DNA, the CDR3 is TGTGCCAGCAGTTTGACTAGCGGGCCAACCGGGGAGCTGTTTTTT. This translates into CASSLTSGPTGELFF.

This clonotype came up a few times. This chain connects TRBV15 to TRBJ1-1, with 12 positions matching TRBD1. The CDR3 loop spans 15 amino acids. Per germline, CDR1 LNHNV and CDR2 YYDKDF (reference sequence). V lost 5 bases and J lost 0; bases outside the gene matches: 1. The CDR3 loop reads CATSGDRGLNTEAFF. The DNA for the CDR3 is TGTGCCACCAGCGGGGACAGGGGGCTGAACACTGAAGCTTTCTTT. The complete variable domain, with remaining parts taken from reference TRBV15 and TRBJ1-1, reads DAMVIQNPRYQVTQFGKPVTLSCSQTLNHNVMYWYQQKSSQAPKLLFHYYDKDFNNEADTPDNFQSRRPNTSFCFLDIRSPGLGDTAMYLCATSGDRGLNTEAFFGQGTRLTVV.

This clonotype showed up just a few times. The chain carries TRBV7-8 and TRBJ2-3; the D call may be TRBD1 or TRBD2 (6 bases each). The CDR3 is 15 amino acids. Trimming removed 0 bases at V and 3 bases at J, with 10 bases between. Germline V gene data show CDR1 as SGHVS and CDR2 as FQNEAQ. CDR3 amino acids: CASSLAGGWTDTQYF. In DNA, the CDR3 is TGTGCCAGCAGCTTAGCGGGGGGCTGGACAGATACGCAGTATTTT.

The CDR3 is CASISRTGSAFF. The CDR3, as DNA: TGTGCCAGCATTTCCCGGACAGGGTCGGCTTTCTTT. The chain is built from TRBV12-3 or TRBV12-4 and TRBJ1-1; 8 bases match TRBD1. CDR3 length: 12 amino acids. J lost 11 bases, V lost 7 bases, and 9 bases had no gene match.

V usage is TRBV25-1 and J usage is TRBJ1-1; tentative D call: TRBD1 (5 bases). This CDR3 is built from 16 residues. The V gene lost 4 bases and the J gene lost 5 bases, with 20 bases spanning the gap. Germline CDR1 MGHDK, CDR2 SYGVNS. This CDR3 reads CASSVVGLGGRTEAFF. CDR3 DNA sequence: TGTGCCAGCAGTGTCGTCGGGTTGGGGGGACGGACTGAAGCTTTCTTT.

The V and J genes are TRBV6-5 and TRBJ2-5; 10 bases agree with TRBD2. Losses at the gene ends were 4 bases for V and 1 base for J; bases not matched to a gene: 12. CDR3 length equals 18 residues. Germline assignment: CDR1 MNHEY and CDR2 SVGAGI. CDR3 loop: CASSSQLVAGGFQETQYF. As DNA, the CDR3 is TGTGCCAGCAGTTCTCAGCTAGTAGCGGGAGGATTCCAAGAGACCCAGTACTTC.